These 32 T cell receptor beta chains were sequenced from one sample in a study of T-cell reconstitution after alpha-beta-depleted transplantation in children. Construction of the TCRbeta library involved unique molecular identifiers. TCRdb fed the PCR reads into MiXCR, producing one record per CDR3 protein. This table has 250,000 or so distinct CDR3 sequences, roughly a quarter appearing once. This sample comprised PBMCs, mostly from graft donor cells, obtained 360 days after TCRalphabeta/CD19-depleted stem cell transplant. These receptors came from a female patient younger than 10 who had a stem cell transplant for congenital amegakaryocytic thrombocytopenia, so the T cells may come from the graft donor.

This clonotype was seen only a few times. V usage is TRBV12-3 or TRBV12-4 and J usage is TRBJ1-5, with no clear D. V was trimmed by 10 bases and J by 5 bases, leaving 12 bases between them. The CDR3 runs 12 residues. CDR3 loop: CATGGRDQPQHF. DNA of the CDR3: TGTGCCACGGGCGGGAGGGATCAGCCCCAGCATTTT.

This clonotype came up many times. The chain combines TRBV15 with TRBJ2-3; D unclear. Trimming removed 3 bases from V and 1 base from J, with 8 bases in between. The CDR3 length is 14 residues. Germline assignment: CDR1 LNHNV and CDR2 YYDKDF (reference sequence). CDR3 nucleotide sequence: TGTGCCACCAGCAGTACGGCCCGCACAGATACGCAGTATTTT. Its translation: CATSSTARTDTQYF.

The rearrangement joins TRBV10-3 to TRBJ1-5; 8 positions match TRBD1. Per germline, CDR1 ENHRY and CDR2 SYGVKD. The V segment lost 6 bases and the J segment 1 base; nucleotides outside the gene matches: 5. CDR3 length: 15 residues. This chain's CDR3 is CAISPDRGSNQPQHF. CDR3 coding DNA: TGTGCCATCAGCCCTGACAGGGGCAGCAATCAGCCCCAGCATTTT.

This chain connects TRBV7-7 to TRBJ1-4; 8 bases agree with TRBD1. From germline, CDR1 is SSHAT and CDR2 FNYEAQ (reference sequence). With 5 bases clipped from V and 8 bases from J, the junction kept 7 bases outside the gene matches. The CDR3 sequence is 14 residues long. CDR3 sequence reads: CASSPRTGLEKLFF. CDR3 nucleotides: TGTGCCAGCAGCCCTAGGACAGGGTTGGAAAAACTGTTTTTT.

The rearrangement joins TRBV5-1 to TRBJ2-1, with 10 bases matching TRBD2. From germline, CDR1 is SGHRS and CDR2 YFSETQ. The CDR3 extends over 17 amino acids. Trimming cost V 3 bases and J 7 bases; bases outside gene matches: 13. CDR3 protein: CASSSPIAGGVRNEQFF. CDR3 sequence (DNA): TGCGCCAGCAGCTCCCCTATAGCGGGAGGAGTTAGGAATGAGCAGTTCTTC.

The CDR3 DNA is TGCGCCAGCAGCCAAGAGGGGCAAAGTAACCAGTACTTC. It yields the protein CASSQEGQSNQYF. V gene TRBV4-1 combines with J gene TRBJ2-5; D may be TRBD1 (5 bases). Germline loops: CDR1 MGHRA, CDR2 YSYEKL. The V gene lost 0 bases and the J gene lost 10 bases, with 12 bases spanning the gap. CDR3 size: 13 residues.

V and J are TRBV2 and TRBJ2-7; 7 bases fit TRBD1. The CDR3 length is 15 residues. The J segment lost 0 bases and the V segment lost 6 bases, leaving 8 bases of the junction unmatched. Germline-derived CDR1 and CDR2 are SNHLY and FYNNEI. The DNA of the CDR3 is TGTGCCAGCAGCCGCCGGGACAGAAGCTCCTACGAGCAGTACTTC. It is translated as CASSRRDRSSYEQYF.

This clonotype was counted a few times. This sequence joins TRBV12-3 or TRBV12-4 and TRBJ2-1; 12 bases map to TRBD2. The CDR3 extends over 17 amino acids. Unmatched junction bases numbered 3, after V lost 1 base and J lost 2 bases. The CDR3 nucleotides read TGTGCCAGCAGTTTAGGGACTAGCGGGGTGGCCTACAATGAGCAGTTCTTC. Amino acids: CASSLGTSGVAYNEQFF.

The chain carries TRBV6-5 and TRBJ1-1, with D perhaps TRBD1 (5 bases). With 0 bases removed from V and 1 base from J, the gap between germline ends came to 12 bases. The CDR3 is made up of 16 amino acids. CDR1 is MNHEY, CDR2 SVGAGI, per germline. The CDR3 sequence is CASSYSSTGTNTEAFF. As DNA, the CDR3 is TGTGCCAGCAGTTACTCGAGTACGGGGACGAACACTGAAGCTTTCTTT.

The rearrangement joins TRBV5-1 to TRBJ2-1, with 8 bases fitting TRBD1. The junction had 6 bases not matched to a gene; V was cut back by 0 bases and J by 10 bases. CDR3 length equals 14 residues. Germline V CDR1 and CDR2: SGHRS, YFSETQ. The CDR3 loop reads CASSLGQGINEQFF. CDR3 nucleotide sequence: TGCGCCAGCAGCTTGGGACAGGGGATCAACGAGCAGTTCTTC.

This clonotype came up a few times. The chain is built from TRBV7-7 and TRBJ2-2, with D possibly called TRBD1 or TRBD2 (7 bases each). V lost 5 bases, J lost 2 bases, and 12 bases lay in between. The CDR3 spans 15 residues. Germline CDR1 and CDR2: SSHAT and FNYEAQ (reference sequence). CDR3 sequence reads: CASSQGGGNTGELFF. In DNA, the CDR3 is TGTGCCAGCAGCCAGGGGGGGGGCAACACCGGGGAGCTGTTTTTT.

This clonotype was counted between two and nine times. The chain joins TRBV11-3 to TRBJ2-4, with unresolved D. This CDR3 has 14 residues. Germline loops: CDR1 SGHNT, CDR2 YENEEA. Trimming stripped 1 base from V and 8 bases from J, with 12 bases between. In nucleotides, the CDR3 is TGTGCCAGCAGCTTAGGTCCGGACGATCACATTCAGTACTTC. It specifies CASSLGPDDHIQYF.

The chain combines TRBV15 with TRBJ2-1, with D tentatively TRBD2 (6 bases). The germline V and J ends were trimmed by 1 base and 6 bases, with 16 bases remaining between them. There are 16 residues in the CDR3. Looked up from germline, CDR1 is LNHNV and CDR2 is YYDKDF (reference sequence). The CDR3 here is CATSRGEAGSRNEQFF. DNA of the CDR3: TGTGCCACCAGCAGAGGCGAAGCGGGCTCTCGCAATGAGCAGTTCTTC.

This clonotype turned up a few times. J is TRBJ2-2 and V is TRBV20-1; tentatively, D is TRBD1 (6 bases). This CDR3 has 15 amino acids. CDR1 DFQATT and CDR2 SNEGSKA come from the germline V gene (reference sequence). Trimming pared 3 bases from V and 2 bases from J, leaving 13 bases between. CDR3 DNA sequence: TGCAGTGCTAGTTGGGGGCCCGTAAACACCGGGGAGCTGTTTTTT. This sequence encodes CSASWGPVNTGELFF.

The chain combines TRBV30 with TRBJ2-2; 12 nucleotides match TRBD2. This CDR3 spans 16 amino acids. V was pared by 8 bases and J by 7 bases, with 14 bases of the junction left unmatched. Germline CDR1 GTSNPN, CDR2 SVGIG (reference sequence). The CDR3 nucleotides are TGTGCCCTGGAGTTAGGCGGACTAGCGGGAAGCGGGGAGCTGTTTTTT. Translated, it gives CALELGGLAGSGELFF.

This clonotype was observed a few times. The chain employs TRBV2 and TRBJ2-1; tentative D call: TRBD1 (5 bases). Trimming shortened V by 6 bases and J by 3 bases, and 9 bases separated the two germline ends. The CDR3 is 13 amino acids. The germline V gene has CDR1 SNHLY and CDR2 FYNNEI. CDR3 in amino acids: CASRGLDYNEQFF. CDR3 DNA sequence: TGTGCCAGCAGGGGGCTAGACTACAATGAGCAGTTCTTC.

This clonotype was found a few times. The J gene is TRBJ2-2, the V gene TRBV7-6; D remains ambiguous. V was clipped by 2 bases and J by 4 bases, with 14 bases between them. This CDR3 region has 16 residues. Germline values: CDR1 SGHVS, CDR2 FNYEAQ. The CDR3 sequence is CASSLLGAKGTGELFF. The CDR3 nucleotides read TGTGCCAGCAGCTTATTGGGTGCCAAAGGCACCGGGGAGCTGTTTTTT.

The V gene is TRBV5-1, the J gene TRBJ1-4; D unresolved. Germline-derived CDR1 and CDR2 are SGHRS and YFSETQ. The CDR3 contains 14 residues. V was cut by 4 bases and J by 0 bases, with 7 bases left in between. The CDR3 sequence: CASSPTSTNEKLFF. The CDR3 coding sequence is TGCGCCAGCAGCCCGACTTCAACTAATGAAAAACTGTTTTTT.

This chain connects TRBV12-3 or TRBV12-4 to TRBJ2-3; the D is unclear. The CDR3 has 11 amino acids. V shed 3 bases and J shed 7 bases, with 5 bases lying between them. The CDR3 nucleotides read TGTGCCAGCAGTTTTGGGAATACGCAGTATTTT. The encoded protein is CASSFGNTQYF.

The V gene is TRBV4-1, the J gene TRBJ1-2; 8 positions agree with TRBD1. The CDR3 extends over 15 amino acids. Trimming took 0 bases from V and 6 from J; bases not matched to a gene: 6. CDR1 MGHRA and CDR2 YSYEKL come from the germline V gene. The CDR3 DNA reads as TGCGCCAGCAGCCAAGACCGGACAGGGTACAATGGCTACACCTTC. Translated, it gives CASSQDRTGYNGYTF.

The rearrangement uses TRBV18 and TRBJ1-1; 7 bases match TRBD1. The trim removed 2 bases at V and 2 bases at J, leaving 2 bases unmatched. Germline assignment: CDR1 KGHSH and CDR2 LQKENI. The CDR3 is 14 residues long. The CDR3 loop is CASSPGTDNTEAFF. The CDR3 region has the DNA TGTGCCAGCTCACCAGGGACAGATAACACTGAAGCTTTCTTT.

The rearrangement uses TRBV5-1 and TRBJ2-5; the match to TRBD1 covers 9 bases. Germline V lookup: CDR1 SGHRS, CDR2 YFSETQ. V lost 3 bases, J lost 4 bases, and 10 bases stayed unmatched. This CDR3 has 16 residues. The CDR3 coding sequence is TGCGCCAGCAGCTCTGCAGGACAGGGGAGACGAGAGACCCAGTACTTC. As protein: CASSSAGQGRRETQYF.

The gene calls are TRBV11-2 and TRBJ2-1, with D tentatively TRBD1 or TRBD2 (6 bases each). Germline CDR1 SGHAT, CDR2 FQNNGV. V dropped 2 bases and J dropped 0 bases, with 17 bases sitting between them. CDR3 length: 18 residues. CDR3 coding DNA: TGTGCCAGCAGCTTAATGGGGGGAGACAGGAGCTCCTACAATGAGCAGTTCTTC. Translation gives CASSLMGGDRSSYNEQFF.

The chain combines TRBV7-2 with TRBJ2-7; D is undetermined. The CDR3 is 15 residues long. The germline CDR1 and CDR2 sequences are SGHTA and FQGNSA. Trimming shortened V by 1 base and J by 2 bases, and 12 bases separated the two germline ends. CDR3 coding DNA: TGTGCCAGCAGCTTAGGGTCAACATCCGCCTACGAGCAGTACTTC. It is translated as CASSLGSTSAYEQYF.

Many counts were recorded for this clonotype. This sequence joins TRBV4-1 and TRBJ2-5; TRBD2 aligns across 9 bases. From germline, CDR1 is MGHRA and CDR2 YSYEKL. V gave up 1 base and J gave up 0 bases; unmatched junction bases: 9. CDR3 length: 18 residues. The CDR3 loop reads CASSQGSGRDLYQETQYF. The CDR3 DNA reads TGCGCCAGCAGCCAAGGTAGCGGGAGAGACCTGTACCAAGAGACCCAGTACTTC.

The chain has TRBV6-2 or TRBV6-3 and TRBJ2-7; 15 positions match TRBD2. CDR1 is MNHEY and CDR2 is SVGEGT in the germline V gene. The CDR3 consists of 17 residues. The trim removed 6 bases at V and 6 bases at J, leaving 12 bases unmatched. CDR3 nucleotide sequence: TGTGCCAGCAGACTCCGAGGACTAGCGGGAGGGCCGGGCGAGCAGTACTTC. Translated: CASRLRGLAGGPGEQYF.

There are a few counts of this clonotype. The CDR3 coding sequence is TGTGCCAGCAGCTCGGGGGGATACAATCAGCCCCAGCATTTT. Protein: CASSSGGYNQPQHF. The chain employs TRBV13 and TRBJ1-5; possible D gene TRBD1, 5 bases. With 4 bases removed from V and 3 bases from J, the gap between germline ends came to 10 bases. The CDR3 extends over 14 amino acids. The germline V gene has CDR1 PRHDT and CDR2 FYEKMQ (reference sequence).

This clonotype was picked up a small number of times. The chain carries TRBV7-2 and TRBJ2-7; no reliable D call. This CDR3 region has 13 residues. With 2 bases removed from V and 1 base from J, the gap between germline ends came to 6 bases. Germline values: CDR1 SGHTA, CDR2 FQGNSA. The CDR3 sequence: CASSLSESYEQYF. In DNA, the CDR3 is TGTGCCAGCAGCTTAAGTGAATCCTACGAGCAGTACTTC.

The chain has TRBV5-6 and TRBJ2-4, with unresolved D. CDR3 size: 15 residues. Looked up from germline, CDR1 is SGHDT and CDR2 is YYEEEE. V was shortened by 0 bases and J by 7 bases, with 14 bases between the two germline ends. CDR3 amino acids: CASSLEGSFQNIQYF. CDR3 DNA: TGTGCCAGCAGCTTGGAGGGTAGCTTCCAGAACATTCAGTACTTC.

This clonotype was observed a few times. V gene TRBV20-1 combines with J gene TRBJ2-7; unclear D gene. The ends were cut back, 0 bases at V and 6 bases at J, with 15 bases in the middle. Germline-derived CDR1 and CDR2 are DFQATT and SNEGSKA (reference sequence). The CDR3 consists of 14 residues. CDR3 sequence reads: CSARERTWGIEQYF. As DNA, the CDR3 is TGCAGTGCTAGAGAACGGACGTGGGGTATCGAGCAGTACTTC.

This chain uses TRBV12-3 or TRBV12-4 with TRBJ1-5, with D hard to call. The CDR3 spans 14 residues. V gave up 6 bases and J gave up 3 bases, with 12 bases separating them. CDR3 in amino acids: CASSPDGVNQPQHF. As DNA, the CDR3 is TGTGCCAGCAGCCCGGACGGGGTCAATCAGCCCCAGCATTTT.

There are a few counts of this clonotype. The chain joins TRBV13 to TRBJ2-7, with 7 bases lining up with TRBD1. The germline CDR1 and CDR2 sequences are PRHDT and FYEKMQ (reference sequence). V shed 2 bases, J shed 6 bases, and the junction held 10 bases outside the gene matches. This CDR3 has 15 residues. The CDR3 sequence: CASSLKETGLCEQYF. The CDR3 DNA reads TGTGCCAGCAGCTTAAAGGAGACAGGGTTGTGCGAGCAGTACTTC.